The clone carrying this T cell receptor (beta chain) was observed a few times. Its antigen is undetermined. This sample is part of a study of T cell repertoires in cytomegalovirus infection. As for the study in general: The authors relied on CMV epitopes, both recently identified HLA-C-restricted and well-studied HLA-B-restricted. It can be stated that public TCR beta signatures indicated CMV infection as well as a matching HLA type. Broader study findings: In two of eight donors, the top clonotype was HLA-C-restricted CMV-specific.

V shed 6 bases, J shed 6 bases, and the junction held 5 bases outside the gene matches. Germline CDR1 MNHEY, CDR2 SVGEGT. The CDR3 runs 14 residues. TCRdb reprocessed the reads via MiXCR and lists one record per CDR3 protein. The repertoire consists of approximately 990,000 distinct CDR3 sequences, with roughly a third occurring once and the leading ten covering about an eighth. The receptor comes from a human donor in good health (CMV status not recorded). Some clones in this sample may be carry-over from other donors' samples. The sample here was cultured CD8+ T cells from PBMCs, taken from culture after CMV antigen stimulation. The rearrangement links TRBV6-2 or TRBV6-3 to TRBJ2-2, with 9 bases identical to TRBD1. CDR3 nucleotide sequence: TGTGCCAGCAGCCCGGGACAGGGCCCCGGGGAGCTGTTTTTT. The encoded protein is CASSPGQGPGELFF.